The T cell receptor beta chain under discussion was sequenced for a study of blood T cell repertoires in COVID-19 (dated by TCRdb to about 2020). Study-level background: Samples from collaborators originated in the United States, Italy and Spain and spanned both the acute and convalescent phases of COVID-19. The prospective study material was composed of cDNA or gDNA derived from T cells, B-cell-depleted T cells, or PBMCs. Subjects who had been exposed to COVID-19, were actively infected with it, or had recovered from it provided the deeply sampled blood TCRbeta repertoires that made up the dataset. The repertoires were released in a freely available public database intended as a resource for research on the immune response to SARS-CoV-2. Samples came from the ongoing ImmuneRACE study (first 160 participants) plus 1,254 subjects from 6 global collaborators. A de-identified subject ID, COVID-19 status, age in years and sex were almost always included in the sample metadata. HLA class I and class II types, where available, came from metadata supplied by the sample provider rather than from assay-based typing.

The immunoSEQ Assay, a bias-controlled multiplex PCR, was used to amplify TCRbeta CDR3 regions from genomic DNA. The authors' pipeline ran thus. The number of nucleated cells in each sample was estimated from the amplification of reference gene primers within the assay. To quantify the absolute abundance of each unique TCRbeta CDR3 rearrangement, sequence reads were collapsed and filtered. For each sample, productive Simpson clonality was calculated as the square root of Simpson's diversity index over productive rearrangements. The table was pulled from immuneACCESS by TCRdb, which kept in-frame rearrangements only. Such tables lose some clones; where checked, under half of the loss comes from unresolved V genes, and the rest has no known cause. The V and J calls and the clone size are those of that table, but D and trimming were determined from the DNA. The sample table holds a few hundred thousand clones, of which about 90% were seen once. Jointly, the top ten make up roughly 1.2% of the sample.

In the germline V gene, CDR1 corresponds to SGHRS and CDR2 to YFSETQ. The V end gives up 0 bases and the J end 12 bases, leaving 12 bases in the junction not matched to a gene. From the cysteine through the phenylalanine, the CDR3 covers 15 amino acids. Only the CDR3 DNA is retained, 45 bases long and in frame from the first base. As for this clone: The specificity of this receptor is unknown. The record has no base qualities; no much larger clone is one base away.

Broader findings and caveats from the paper: How much clinical and demographic metadata was included differed by source and by participant, and the metadata was provided uncurated.

Each collaborating institution followed its own protocols to collect whole blood in K2EDTA tubes. For TCRbeta analysis, collaborators shipped samples as frozen whole blood, isolated PBMCs, or DNA extracted from either of those sample types. Source material: peripheral blood. The TCR originated in a man aged 35 to 55 with acute or convalescent COVID-19. Recombination connected TRBV5-1 to TRBJ2-1, and 7 bases in between align with TRBD1. CDR3 loop: CASSLGDRLGSGQFF. DNA sequence: TGCGCCAGCAGCTTGGGGGACAGACTGGGCTCGGGGCAGTTCTTC.